The rows below give T cell receptor beta chains drawn from one sample of a study of T cells after yellow fever vaccination. TCRdb independently ran MiXCR on the 5' RACE reads; one entry per CDR3 protein. The sample lists tens of thousands of distinct CDR3 sequences; 5.2% were seen once. This material consisted of PBMCs, either bulk or a sorted T-cell subset (CD4+, CD8+, memory, or dextramer-sorted; not recorded which), taken around 45 days after the first yellow fever vaccination. These TCRs come from a man aged 18 to 30 who received the YFV17D yellow fever vaccine. The CDR3 runs from the conserved cysteine through the conserved F or W. The D gene is left open where the match is weak. Size is stated for part of the rows, as once, few or many counts, or as a class when the clone is expanded.

many	TRBJ2-1	TRBV30	TRBD2	CAWSVRRGLAINEQFF	TGTGCCTGGAGTGTAAGAAGAGGACTAGCGATCAATGAGCAGTTCTTC
many	TRBJ2-1	TRBV29-1	TRBD1	CSVFLQGSGAYNEQFF	TGCAGCGTCTTCTTACAGGGGAGTGGGGCCTACAATGAGCAGTTCTTC
many	TRBJ1-2	TRBV4-3	.	CASSPSPYWNYGYTF	TGCGCCAGCAGCCCATCACCGTATTGGAACTATGGCTACACCTTC
many	TRBJ2-6	TRBV10-3	.	CAISSVRPGANVLTF	TGTGCCATCAGTTCGGTACGGCCTGGGGCCAACGTCCTGACTTTC
many	TRBJ2-2	TRBV5-1	.	CASSLDLVPGELFF	TGCGCCAGCAGCTTGGATCTAGTTCCCGGGGAGCTGTTTTTT
many	TRBJ1-1	TRBV5-4	.	CASSLDETEAFF	TGTGCCAGCAGCTTGGACGAGACTGAAGCTTTCTTT
many	TRBJ1-1	TRBV5-1	.	CASSRGGGPSDEAFF	TGCGCCAGCAGCCGAGGGGGGGGCCCGAGTGATGAAGCTTTCTTT
many	TRBJ2-5	TRBV5-4	TRBD1	CASSLNRDRVFF	TGTGCCAGCAGCTTGAACCGGGACAGGGTGTTCTTC
many	TRBJ2-3	TRBV14	.	CASSQDWAPQGQYF	TGTGCCAGCAGCCAAGATTGGGCCCCTCAGGGGCAGTATTTT
many	TRBJ2-1	TRBV7-2	TRBD2	CASSLWASGNEQFF	TGTGCCAGCAGCTTATGGGCTAGCGGCAATGAGCAGTTCTTC
many	TRBJ1-1	TRBV7-2	.	CASSLAIAEAFF	TGTGCCAGCAGCTTAGCGATTGCTGAAGCTTTCTTT
many	TRBJ2-5	TRBV4-2	TRBD2	CASSQDGTTFLETQYF	TGTGCCAGCAGCCAAGACGGGACTACCTTCTTAGAGACCCAGTACTTC
medium-sized	TRBJ2-1	TRBV7-2	.	CASSLGAQSYNEQFF	TGTGCCAGCAGCTTGGGGGCTCAATCCTACAATGAGCAGTTCTTC
many	TRBJ2-7	TRBV20-1	TRBD2	CSASLAGVHEQYF	TGCAGTGCGTCGCTAGCGGGGGTACACGAGCAGTACTTC
many	TRBJ1-1	TRBV18	TRBD1	CASSRQGTRTEAFF	TGTGCCAGCTCGCGACAGGGGACGCGCACTGAAGCTTTCTTT
many	TRBJ1-6	TRBV7-2	TRBD1	CASSIRTGRLNSPLHF	TGTGCCAGCAGCATCCGGACAGGCAGGCTCAATTCACCCCTCCACTTT
many	TRBJ2-1	TRBV18	.	CASSPPVREVNEQFF	TGTGCCAGCTCACCACCAGTGAGAGAGGTCAATGAGCAGTTCTTC
many	TRBJ1-2	TRBV12-3/TRBV12-4	.	CASSAGQANYGYTF	TGTGCCAGCAGTGCGGGACAAGCTAACTATGGCTACACCTTC
many	TRBJ2-2	TRBV7-2	.	CASRKAGAKGGELFF	TGTGCCAGCAGAAAGGCAGGGGCGAAAGGCGGGGAGCTGTTTTTT
many	TRBJ2-7	TRBV18	.	CASSVTGDYEQYF	TGTGCCAGCTCAGTGACAGGAGACTACGAGCAGTACTTC
many	TRBJ2-3	TRBV7-2	TRBD2	CASSPGLAEDTQYF	TGTGCCAGCAGCCCCGGACTAGCAGAAGATACGCAGTATTTT
many	TRBJ1-6	TRBV25-1	.	CASSALTYNSPLHF	TGTGCCAGCAGTGCCCTAACTTACAATTCACCCCTCCACTTT
many	TRBJ2-7	TRBV5-1	.	CASSFGAESEQYF	TGCGCCAGCAGCTTTGGGGCCGAATCCGAGCAGTACTTC
many	TRBJ2-5	TRBV5-4	.	CASSLRETQYF	TGTGCCAGCAGCTTAAGAGAGACCCAGTACTTC
many	TRBJ1-3	TRBV29-1	.	CSGLGPGNTIYF	TGCAGCGGGTTGGGACCTGGAAACACCATATATTTT
many	TRBJ2-2	TRBV18	TRBD1	CASSQGTDTGELFF	TGTGCCAGCTCGCAAGGGACAGACACCGGGGAGCTGTTTTTT
many	TRBJ2-3	TRBV6-5	TRBD2	CASSYSIPTSGGLTDTQYF	TGTGCCAGCAGTTACTCGATCCCCACTAGCGGGGGCCTCACAGATACGCAGTATTTT
many	TRBJ2-1	TRBV29-1	TRBD1	CSVAIYYRGLSYNEQFF	TGCAGCGTTGCAATCTACTACAGGGGCCTCTCCTACAATGAGCAGTTCTTC
many	TRBJ2-3	TRBV5-1	TRBD1	CASKGQGSTDTQYF	TGCGCCAGCAAAGGACAGGGCAGCACAGATACGCAGTATTTT
many	TRBJ1-2	TRBV7-2	.	CASSLGREPYGYTF	TGTGCCAGCAGCTTAGGCCGGGAACCCTATGGCTACACCTTC
many	TRBJ2-1	TRBV7-3	.	CASSLGGRWYEQFF	TGTGCCAGCAGCTTAGGGGGTCGGTGGTATGAGCAGTTCTTC
many	TRBJ2-7	TRBV27	.	CASSRGNAYEQYF	TGTGCCAGCAGCAGGGGTAATGCCTACGAGCAGTACTTC
many	TRBJ2-1	TRBV5-1	TRBD2	CASSLMGTSLYNEQFF	TGCGCCAGCAGCTTGATGGGGACTAGCCTTTACAATGAGCAGTTCTTC
many	TRBJ2-5	TRBV6-1	.	CASSEGAGHETQYF	TGTGCCAGCAGTGAAGGGGCGGGCCACGAGACCCAGTACTTC
.	TRBJ2-5	TRBV6-2/TRBV6-3	.	CASSYSRTSKTQYF	TGTGCCAGCAGTTACTCGAGGACCAGTAAGACCCAGTACTTC
many	TRBJ1-6	TRBV6-5	.	CASGKDRLNSPLHF	TGTGCCAGCGGGAAAGACAGGCTGAATTCACCCCTCCACTTT
many	TRBJ2-3	TRBV4-1	TRBD2	CASSQDPPGLAGPGGTDTQYF	TGCGCCAGCAGCCAAGATCCCCCAGGACTAGCGGGACCAGGGGGCACAGATACGCAGTATTTT
many	TRBJ2-5	TRBV28	.	CASSSGVYETQYF	TGTGCCAGCAGTTCCGGGGTCTATGAGACCCAGTACTTC
medium-sized	TRBJ1-2	TRBV5-1	.	CASSLGGEGHGYTF	TGCGCCAGCAGCTTGGGGGGGGAGGGCCATGGCTACACCTTC
few	TRBJ2-2	TRBV28	.	CASRAPTNTGELFF	TGTGCCAGCAGGGCCCCCACGAACACCGGGGAGCTGTTTTTT
many	TRBJ2-2	TRBV9	.	CASSVFGSGGELFF	TGTGCCAGCAGCGTATTTGGTTCCGGCGGGGAGCTGTTTTTT
many	TRBJ1-2	TRBV5-4	.	CASSRGAPSNYGYTF	TGTGCCAGCAGCCGGGGGGCCCCCTCTAACTATGGCTACACCTTC
many	TRBJ2-1	TRBV25-1	.	CASTRAGRGGEQFF	TGTGCCAGCACTCGCGCCGGGCGGGGTGGTGAGCAGTTCTTC
.	TRBJ2-3	TRBV7-3	.	CASSFRYQSTDTQYF	TGTGCCAGCAGTTTTAGGTACCAATCCACAGATACGCAGTATTTT
many	TRBJ2-1	TRBV12-3/TRBV12-4	TRBD2	CASTETSGGPNEQFF	TGTGCCAGCACCGAGACTAGCGGGGGACCCAATGAGCAGTTCTTC
many	TRBJ2-3	TRBV6-2/TRBV6-3	TRBD2	CASRNKQLAPTDTQYF	TGTGCCAGCAGAAACAAACAACTAGCGCCTACAGATACGCAGTATTTT
many	TRBJ1-2	TRBV4-1	.	CASRGLDYGYTF	TGCGCCAGCAGAGGCCTTGACTATGGCTACACCTTC
many	TRBJ2-3	TRBV5-5	TRBD1	CASSLETGPDTQYF	TGTGCCAGCAGCTTGGAGACAGGGCCAGATACGCAGTATTTT
many	TRBJ1-5	TRBV5-5	.	CASSSHDRRNQPQHF	TGTGCCAGCAGCTCGCATGACCGACGCAATCAGCCCCAGCATTTT
many	TRBJ1-1	TRBV13	.	CASSLGPRFSQYTSRDNTEAFF	TGTGCCAGCAGCTTGGGACCTAGATTCTCCCAATACACCAGCCGGGACAACACTGAAGCTTTCTTT
many	TRBJ1-2	TRBV4-1	.	CASSQGLANYGYTF	TGCGCCAGCAGCCAAGGACTGGCTAACTATGGCTACACCTTC
many	TRBJ2-7	TRBV18	TRBD1	CASSPGRDSYEQYF	TGTGCCAGCTCACCGGGTCGGGACAGCTACGAGCAGTACTTC
many	TRBJ2-2	TRBV7-3	TRBD2	CASSIVSGGANTGELFF	TGTGCCAGCAGCATAGTTAGCGGGGGAGCGAACACCGGGGAGCTGTTTTTT
many	TRBJ2-4	TRBV4-1	TRBD2	CASSQDQRTSGPLAKNIQYF	TGCGCCAGCAGCCAAGATCAGAGGACTAGCGGGCCCTTAGCCAAAAACATTCAGTACTTC
many	TRBJ2-5	TRBV28	.	CASKGGEETQYF	TGTGCCAGCAAGGGCGGAGAAGAGACCCAGTACTTC